The 27 T cell receptor beta chains listed next were all sequenced from one sample in a study of blood T cell repertoires in COVID-19. The repertoire was sequenced with immunoSEQ multiplex PCR; TCRdb's copy has only in-frame clones and lacks some. The sample shows about 300,000 clones, roughly 84% of them seen only once. Sequencing was carried out using peripheral blood. Receptors originate from a human donor with COVID-19, enrolled during active disease. The donor label of this sample is uncertain.

The chain combines TRBV28 with TRBJ1-2; D may be TRBD1 (6 bases). Germline V gene lookup returns CDR1 MDHEN and CDR2 SYDVKM. The CDR3 has 13 residues. Trimming took off 6 bases at V and 7 bases at J, with 15 bases between the two ends. CDR3: CASSTSDRGGYTF. DNA for the CDR3: TGTGCCAGCAGCACCTCGGACAGAGGTGGCTACACCTTC.

The chain joins TRBV28 to TRBJ1-6; D is possibly TRBD1 (5 bases). This CDR3 contains 13 residues. V gave up 6 bases and J gave up 13 bases, with 16 bases separating them. Germline V lookup: CDR1 MDHEN, CDR2 SYDVKM. For the CDR3, the DNA is TGTGCCAGCAGGACGGCAGGGAAGTCTCCCCTCCACTTT. Residues: CASRTAGKSPLHF.

The chain uses TRBV10-3 and TRBJ1-5, with D hard to call. Trimming shortened V by 3 bases and J by 0 bases, and 6 bases separated the two germline ends. Germline CDR1 reads ENHRY; CDR2 reads SYGVKD. The CDR3 totals 14 residues. CDR3 protein: CAISERGSNQPQHF. In DNA, the CDR3 is TGTGCCATCAGTGAAAGAGGTAGCAATCAGCCCCAGCATTTT.

The chain recombines TRBV30 with TRBJ2-3, with unresolved D. Germline V CDR1 and CDR2: GTSNPN, SVGIG (reference sequence). V dropped 1 base and J dropped 1 base, with 9 bases sitting between them. CDR3 size: 14 residues. The CDR3 reads CAWSASVGTDTQYF. In nucleotides, the CDR3 is TGTGCCTGGAGTGCCAGCGTGGGCACAGATACGCAGTATTTT.

This clone has a single count. The chain links TRBV6-5 to TRBJ2-7; 9 bases align to TRBD1. The CDR3 is made up of 14 amino acids. Trimming cost V 8 bases and J 3 bases; bases outside gene matches: 8. Germline V lookup: CDR1 MNHEY, CDR2 SVGAGI. As DNA, the CDR3 is TGTGCCAGCCTCTCCGGGACAGGGTTCTACGAGCAGTACTTC. Translating it yields CASLSGTGFYEQYF.

This chain links TRBV6-5 with TRBJ2-7; the match to TRBD2 covers 7 bases. Germline V lookup: CDR1 MNHEY, CDR2 SVGAGI. There are 15 residues in the CDR3. V lost 10 bases to trimming and J lost 1 base; unmatched junction nucleotides: 13. CDR3 residues: CATRPSGLVSYEQYF. The CDR3 DNA follows: TGTGCCACCCGACCTAGCGGACTTGTTTCCTACGAGCAGTACTTC.

The gene calls are TRBV19 and TRBJ2-2, with 7 bases aligning to TRBD2. This CDR3 is built from 15 residues. In germline, CDR1 is LNHDA, CDR2 SQIVND (reference sequence). Trimming cost V 2 bases and J 3 bases; bases outside gene matches: 3. Here the CDR3 reads CASSIRAGYTGELFF. The CDR3 bases are TGTGCCAGTAGTATACGAGCGGGATACACCGGGGAGCTGTTTTTT.

The chain has TRBV6-2 or TRBV6-3 and TRBJ2-5, with 14 bases aligning to TRBD2. V gave up 2 bases and J gave up 4 bases; unmatched junction bases: 12. This CDR3 region has 19 residues. Germline assignment: CDR1 MNHEY and CDR2 SVGEGT. CDR3 nucleotides: TGTGCCAGCAGTTACGTCCACGGGACTAGCGGGAGAGGACGAGAGACCCAGTACTTC. Protein product: CASSYVHGTSGRGRETQYF.

In DNA form, the CDR3 reads TGTGCCAGCCCCGTTGGTAGCGGAGACACCGGGGAGCTGTTTTTT. It translates to CASPVGSGDTGELFF. The genes are TRBV7-9 and TRBJ2-2, with D possibly matching TRBD2 (6 bases). Trimming cost V 8 bases and J 3 bases, with 16 bases left between them. The V gene's germline CDR1 is SEHNR and CDR2 FQNEAQ (reference sequence). This CDR3 is built from 15 residues.

Notes on this clone: The same CDR3 arises from other DNA sequences in this sample as well. V is TRBV4-1 and J is TRBJ1-5, with D perhaps TRBD1 (5 bases). The V gene lost 4 bases and the J gene lost 1 base, with 11 bases spanning the gap. Germline-derived CDR1 and CDR2 are MGHRA and YSYEKL. CDR3 length equals 15 residues. CDR3 nucleotide sequence: TGCGCCAGCAGCCCTACAGGAGGGAGCAATCAGCCCCAGCATTTT. It specifies CASSPTGGSNQPQHF.

The genes are TRBV29-1 and TRBJ1-2; D ambiguous. The CDR3 covers 12 residues. V was pared by 4 bases and J by 8 bases, with 14 bases between. Germline values: CDR1 SQVTM, CDR2 ANQGSEA. The CDR3 here is CSVVQTMGGYTF. CDR3 bases: TGCAGCGTTGTCCAGACAATGGGCGGCTACACCTTC.

The chain links TRBV11-2 to TRBJ1-5; the D is unclear. V dropped 0 bases and J dropped 2 bases, with 11 bases sitting between them. This CDR3 comprises 16 residues. Germline CDR1 and CDR2: SGHAT and FQNNGV. CDR3 nucleotide sequence: TGTGCCAGCAGCTTAGATGAGGGTCGGGGCAATCAGCCCCAGCATTTT. The encoded protein is CASSLDEGRGNQPQHF.

J is TRBJ2-1 and V is TRBV19, with TRBD1 identical over 10 bases. Germline CDR1 LNHDA, CDR2 SQIVND (reference sequence). CDR3 length equals 15 residues. V was clipped by 7 bases and J by 8 bases; unmatched bases: 11. The CDR3 loop reads CASKTGQGVMDEQFF. In DNA form, the CDR3 reads TGTGCCAGTAAAACAGGACAGGGGGTAATGGATGAGCAGTTCTTC.

The V call is TRBV7-9, the J call TRBJ1-2, with 9 bases aligning to TRBD1. The CDR3 covers 16 residues. V shed 4 bases, J shed 4 bases, and the junction held 10 bases outside the gene matches. The germline V gene encodes CDR1 SEHNR and CDR2 FQNEAQ (reference sequence). Here the CDR3 reads CASSSAGDREAYGYTF. The CDR3 nucleotides are TGTGCCAGCAGCTCCGCCGGGGACAGGGAGGCCTATGGCTACACCTTC.

The chain employs TRBV19 and TRBJ2-1; TRBD2 matches 12 bases. This CDR3 is built from 16 residues. CDR1 is LNHDA and CDR2 is SQIVND in the germline V gene (reference sequence). The junction had 6 bases not matched to a gene; V was cut back by 1 base and J by 8 bases. The CDR3 DNA sequence: TGTGCCAGTAGTATAGCGACTAGCGGGAGTCGGGATGAGCAGTTCTTC. Protein: CASSIATSGSRDEQFF.

Here the CDR3 reads CASSFGTDQDYGYTF. Here the CDR3 DNA reads TGTGCCAGCAGCTTCGGGACAGATCAGGACTATGGCTACACCTTC. The chain couples TRBV7-9 to TRBJ1-2; 7 nucleotides line up with TRBD1. J gave up 3 bases and V 3 bases, and 7 bases lay outside the gene matches. Germline loops: CDR1 SEHNR, CDR2 FQNEAQ (reference sequence). This CDR3 has 15 amino acids. Drawing the rest from reference TRBV7-9 and TRBJ1-2, the complete variable domain is DTGVSQNPRHKITKRGQNVTFRCDPISEHNRLYWYRQTLGQGPEFLTYFQNEAQLEKSRLLSDRFSAERPKGSFSTLEIQRTEQGDSAMYLCASSFGTDQDYGYTFGSGTRLTVV.

The chain recombines TRBV5-1 with TRBJ2-1; the D call may be TRBD1 or TRBD2 (5 bases each). This CDR3 comprises 15 residues. V dropped 4 bases and J dropped 6 bases, with 17 bases sitting between them. Germline CDR1 is SGHRS and CDR2 is YFSETQ. CDR3 in DNA: TGCGCCAGCAGCCTGGGACCCGGAGTGGTCAATGAGCAGTTCTTC. This translates into CASSLGPGVVNEQFF.

This clone showed up just a few times. This CDR3 is CASSVSGTSTDTQYF. CDR3 nucleotides: TGTGCCAGCAGCGTTAGCGGGACTAGCACAGATACGCAGTATTTT. This chain uses TRBV9 with TRBJ2-3, with 8 nucleotides matching TRBD2. This CDR3 spans 15 amino acids. CDR1 and CDR2 from the germline V gene are SGDLS and YYNGEE. Germline trimming cut 2 bases from V and 0 bases from J; bases unmatched to any gene: 2.

In this sample, this clone turned up once. The rearrangement joins TRBV3-1 (or the pseudogene TRBV3-2) to TRBJ1-5, with unresolved D. Germline CDR1 is LGHDT and CDR2 is YNNKEL (reference sequence). The CDR3 has 14 residues. Trimming removed 2 bases at V and 6 bases at J, with 11 bases between. The CDR3 region is CASSQLLGGQPQHF. The CDR3 DNA sequence: TGTGCCAGCAGCCAATTACTAGGCGGTCAGCCCCAGCATTTT.

The chain joins TRBV7-3 to TRBJ1-2, with a tentative D call TRBD1 (6 bases). V was shortened by 1 base and J by 5 bases, with 14 bases between the two germline ends. CDR3 length: 15 amino acids. CDR1 and CDR2 from the germline V gene are SGHTA and FQGTGA. DNA for the CDR3: TGTGCCAGCAGCTTAAACGGGGGGCAACTTTATGGCTACACCTTC. Translated: CASSLNGGQLYGYTF.

J is TRBJ1-6 and V is TRBV7-9; 11 nucleotides agree with TRBD1. The CDR3 covers 16 residues. V was pared by 4 bases and J by 3 bases, with 2 bases of the junction left unmatched. CDR1 is SEHNR, CDR2 FQNEAQ, per germline (reference sequence). The CDR3 DNA sequence: TGTGCCAGCAGCTCCGGGACAGGGGGCTATAATTCACCCCTCCACTTT. This sequence encodes CASSSGTGGYNSPLHF.

This chain links TRBV6-6 with TRBJ2-3, with 7 bases lining up with TRBD1. Trimming cost V 5 bases and J 2 bases; bases outside gene matches: 7. This CDR3 comprises 15 residues. From germline, CDR1 is MNHNY and CDR2 SVGAGI (reference sequence). CDR3 nucleotide sequence: TGTGCCAGCAGTCGATACAGGGGTTACACAGATACGCAGTATTTT. Translated, it gives CASSRYRGYTDTQYF.

The chain is built from TRBV11-2 and TRBJ1-4, with 7 bases fitting TRBD1. CDR3 length equals 14 residues. The trim removed 4 bases at V and 2 bases at J, leaving 1 base unmatched. Per the germline V gene, CDR1 is SGHAT and CDR2 is FQNNGV. CDR3 in DNA: TGTGCCAGCAGCTCGGGACAGACTAATGAAAAACTGTTTTTT. Translated, it gives CASSSGQTNEKLFF. Drawing the rest from reference TRBV11-2 and TRBJ1-4, the complete variable domain is EAGVAQSPRYKIIEKRQSVAFWCNPISGHATLYWYQQILGQGPKLLIQFQNNGVVDDSQLPKDRFSAERLKGVDSTLKIQPAKLEDSAVYLCASSSGQTNEKLFFGSGTQLSVL.

The chain uses TRBV7-6 and TRBJ2-1; TRBD1 might be the D (6 bases). Germline V gene data show CDR1 as SGHVS and CDR2 as FNYEAQ. The CDR3 runs 17 residues. The V end was cut by 4 bases, the J end by 0 bases, with 16 bases between. The CDR3 DNA reads as TGTGCCAGCAGCTGGACAGCTACCTTCAGCTCCTACAATGAGCAGTTCTTC. Protein product: CASSWTATFSSYNEQFF. The full variable domain, in which reference TRBV7-6 and TRBJ2-1 provide the parts outside the CDR3, is GAGVSQSPRYKVTKRGQDVALRCDPISGHVSLYWYRQALGQGPEFLTYFNYEAQQDKSGLPNDRFSAERPEGSISTLTIQRTEQRDSAMYRCASSWTATFSSYNEQFFGPGTRLTVL.

CDR3 in DNA: TGCGCCAGCAGCCAAGACCCTAATTACAATGAGCAGTTCTTC. Amino acids: CASSQDPNYNEQFF. V and J are TRBV4-3 and TRBJ2-1; D not resolved. Germline V lookup: CDR1 LGHNA, CDR2 YSLEER. The V end was cut by 0 bases, the J end by 4 bases, with 7 bases between. The CDR3 extends over 14 amino acids.

V gene TRBV7-2 combines with J gene TRBJ2-2, with 8 nucleotides matching TRBD1. Trimming took 5 bases from V and 6 from J; bases not matched to a gene: 8. Per the germline V gene, CDR1 is SGHTA and CDR2 is FQGNSA. CDR3 length: 15 residues. The CDR3 here is CASSMDRAAAGELFF. The CDR3 DNA is TGTGCCAGCAGCATGGACAGGGCGGCGGCCGGGGAGCTGTTTTTT.

The V gene is TRBV6-1, the J gene TRBJ1-1; D unclear. CDR1 MNHNS and CDR2 SASEGT come from the germline V gene. Trimming took 3 bases from V and 1 from J, leaving 15 bases between them. The CDR3 length is 16 residues. The CDR3 DNA sequence: TGTGCCAGCAGTGATGAGGCACAAGCCCAGAACACTGAAGCTTTCTTT. Its translation is CASSDEAQAQNTEAFF.